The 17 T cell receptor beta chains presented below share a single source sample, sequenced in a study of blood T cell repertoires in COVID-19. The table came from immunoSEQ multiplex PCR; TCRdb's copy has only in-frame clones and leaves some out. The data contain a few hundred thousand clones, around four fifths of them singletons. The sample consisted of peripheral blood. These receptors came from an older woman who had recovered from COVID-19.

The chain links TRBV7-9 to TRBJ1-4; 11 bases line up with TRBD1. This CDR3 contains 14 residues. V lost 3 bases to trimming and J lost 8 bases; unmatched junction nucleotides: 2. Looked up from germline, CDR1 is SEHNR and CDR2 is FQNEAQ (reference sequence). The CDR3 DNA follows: TGTGCCAGCAGCTTCGGGACAGGGGGAGAAAAACTGTTTTTT. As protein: CASSFGTGGEKLFF.

CDR3 sequence reads: CASSLTRGLAHGETQYF. In nucleotides, the CDR3 is TGTGCCAGCAGCTTAACTCGAGGACTAGCCCATGGGGAGACCCAGTACTTC. The chain has TRBV7-3 and TRBJ2-5; 8 nucleotides match TRBD2. The CDR3 extends over 17 amino acids. Per the germline V gene, CDR1 is SGHTA and CDR2 is FQGTGA. V was pared by 0 bases and J by 5 bases, with 11 bases of the junction left unmatched. Using reference TRBV7-3 and TRBJ2-5 for the parts outside the CDR3, the full variable domain is GAGVSQTPSNKVTEKGKYVELRCDPISGHTALYWYRQSLGQGPEFLIYFQGTGAADDSGLPNDRFFAVRPEGSVSTLKIQRTERGDSAVYLCASSLTRGLAHGETQYFGPGTRLLVL.

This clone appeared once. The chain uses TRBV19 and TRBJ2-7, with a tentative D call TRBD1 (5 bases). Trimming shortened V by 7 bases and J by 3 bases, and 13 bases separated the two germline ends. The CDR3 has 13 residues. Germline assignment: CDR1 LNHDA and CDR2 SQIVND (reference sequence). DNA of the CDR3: TGTGCCAGTACCTCGCCAGGGCGCTACGAGCAGTACTTC. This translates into CASTSPGRYEQYF.

This CDR3 is CASTPPGGRGNEQFF. The CDR3 nucleotides read TGTGCCAGCACCCCCCCGGGGGGCCGTGGCAATGAGCAGTTCTTC. The genes are TRBV7-2 and TRBJ2-1, with D tentatively TRBD2 (7 bases). In germline, CDR1 is SGHTA, CDR2 FQGNSA. The CDR3 spans 15 residues. Trimming took 7 bases from V and 6 from J, leaving 19 bases between them.

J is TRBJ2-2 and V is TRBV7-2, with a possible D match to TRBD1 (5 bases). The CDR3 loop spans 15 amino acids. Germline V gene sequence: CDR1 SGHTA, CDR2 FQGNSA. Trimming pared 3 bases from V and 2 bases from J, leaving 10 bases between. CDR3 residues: CASSFRTPNTGELFF. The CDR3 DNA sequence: TGTGCCAGCAGCTTTAGGACACCTAACACCGGGGAGCTGTTTTTT.

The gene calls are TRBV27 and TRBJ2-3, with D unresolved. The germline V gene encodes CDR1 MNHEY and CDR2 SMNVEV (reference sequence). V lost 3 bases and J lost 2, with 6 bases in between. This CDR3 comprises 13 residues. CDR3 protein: CASSFSVTDTQYF. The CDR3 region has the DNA TGTGCCAGCAGTTTTTCGGTCACAGATACGCAGTATTTT.

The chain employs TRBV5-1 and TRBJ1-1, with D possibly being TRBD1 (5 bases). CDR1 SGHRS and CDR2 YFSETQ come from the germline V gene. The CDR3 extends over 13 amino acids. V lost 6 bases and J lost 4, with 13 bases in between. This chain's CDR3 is CASTPWGGTEAFF. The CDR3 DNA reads TGCGCCAGCACCCCCTGGGGGGGCACTGAAGCTTTCTTT.

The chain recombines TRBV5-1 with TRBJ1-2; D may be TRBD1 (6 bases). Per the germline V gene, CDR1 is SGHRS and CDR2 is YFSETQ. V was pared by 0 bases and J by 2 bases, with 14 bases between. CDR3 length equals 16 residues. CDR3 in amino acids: CASSLARGDFNYGYTF. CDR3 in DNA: TGCGCCAGCAGCTTGGCCAGGGGTGATTTCAACTATGGCTACACCTTC.

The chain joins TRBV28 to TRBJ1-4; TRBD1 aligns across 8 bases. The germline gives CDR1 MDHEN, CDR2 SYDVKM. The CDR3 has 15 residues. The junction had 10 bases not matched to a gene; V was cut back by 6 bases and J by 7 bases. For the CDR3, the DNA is TGTGCCAGCAGCTTGGCCGGACAGGGTGGTGAAAAACTGTTTTTT. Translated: CASSLAGQGGEKLFF.

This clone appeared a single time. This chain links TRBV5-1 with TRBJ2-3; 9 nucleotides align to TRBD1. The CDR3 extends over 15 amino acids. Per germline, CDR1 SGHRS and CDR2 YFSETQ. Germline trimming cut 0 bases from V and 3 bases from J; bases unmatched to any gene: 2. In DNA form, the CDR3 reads TGCGCCAGCAGCTTGGTTGGGACAGGGACAGATACGCAGTATTTT. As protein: CASSLVGTGTDTQYF. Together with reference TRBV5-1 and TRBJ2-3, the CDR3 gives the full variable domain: KAGVTQTPRYLIKTRGQQVTLSCSPISGHRSVSWYQQTPGQGLQFLFEYFSETQRNKGNFPGRFSGRQFSNSRSEMNVSTLELGDSALYLCASSLVGTGTDTQYFGPGTRLTVL.

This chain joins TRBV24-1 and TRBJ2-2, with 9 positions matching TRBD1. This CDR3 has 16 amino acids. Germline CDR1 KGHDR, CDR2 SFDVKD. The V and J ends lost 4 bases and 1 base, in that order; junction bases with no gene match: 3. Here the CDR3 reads CATSEPGQGNTGELFF. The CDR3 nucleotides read TGTGCCACCAGTGAACCGGGACAGGGGAACACCGGGGAGCTGTTTTTT.

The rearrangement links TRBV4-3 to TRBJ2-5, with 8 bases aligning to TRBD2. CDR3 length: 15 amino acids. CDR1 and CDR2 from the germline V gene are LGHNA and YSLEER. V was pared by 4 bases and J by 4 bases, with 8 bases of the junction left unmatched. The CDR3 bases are TGCGCCAGCAGCCCCCTCGGGGGGGCCGGAGAGACCCAGTACTTC. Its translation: CASSPLGGAGETQYF.

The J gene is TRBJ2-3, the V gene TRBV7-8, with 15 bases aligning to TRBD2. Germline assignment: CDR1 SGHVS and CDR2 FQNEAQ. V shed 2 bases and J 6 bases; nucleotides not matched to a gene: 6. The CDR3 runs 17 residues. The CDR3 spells CASSLWTSGGAGDTQYF. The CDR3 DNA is TGTGCCAGCAGCTTATGGACTAGCGGGGGGGCTGGGGATACGCAGTATTTT. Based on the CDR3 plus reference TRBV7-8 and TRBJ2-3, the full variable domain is GAGVSQSPRYKVAKRGQDVALRCDPISGHVSLFWYQQALGQGPEFLTYFQNEAQLDKSGLPSDRFFAERPEGSVSTLKIQRTQQEDSAVYLCASSLWTSGGAGDTQYFGPGTRLTVL.

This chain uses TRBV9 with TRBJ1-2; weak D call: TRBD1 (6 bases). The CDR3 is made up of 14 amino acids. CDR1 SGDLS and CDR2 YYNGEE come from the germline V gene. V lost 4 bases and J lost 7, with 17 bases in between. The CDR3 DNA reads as TGTGCCAGCAGCCCGGACAGCGGCGGACGTGGCTACACCTTC. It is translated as CASSPDSGGRGYTF.

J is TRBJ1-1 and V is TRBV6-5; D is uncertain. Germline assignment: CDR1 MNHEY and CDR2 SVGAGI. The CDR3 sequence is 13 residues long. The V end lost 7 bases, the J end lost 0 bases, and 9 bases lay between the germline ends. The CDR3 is CASKAYMNTEAFF. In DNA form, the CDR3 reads TGTGCCAGCAAAGCTTATATGAACACTGAAGCTTTCTTT.

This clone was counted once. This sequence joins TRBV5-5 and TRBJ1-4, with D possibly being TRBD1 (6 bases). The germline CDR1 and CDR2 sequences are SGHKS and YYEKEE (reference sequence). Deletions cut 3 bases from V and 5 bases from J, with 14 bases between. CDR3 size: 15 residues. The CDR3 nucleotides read TGTGCCAGCAGCTCACGACAGGAAATAAATGAAAAACTGTTTTTT. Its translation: CASSSRQEINEKLFF.

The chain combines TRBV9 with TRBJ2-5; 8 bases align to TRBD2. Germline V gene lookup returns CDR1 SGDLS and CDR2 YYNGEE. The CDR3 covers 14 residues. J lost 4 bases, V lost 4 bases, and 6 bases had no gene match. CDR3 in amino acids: CASSPGGDGETQYF. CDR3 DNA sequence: TGTGCCAGCAGCCCCGGGGGGGATGGAGAGACCCAGTACTTC.